This is a list of T cell receptor beta chains from one sample in a study of cytomegalovirus exposure and HLA in healthy donors. Assay used: immunoSEQ multiplex PCR; TCRdb lists only in-frame clones, some missing. In the table there are roughly 100,000 clones, over 80% of which are singletons. Sequenced sample: PBMCs. All receptors derive from a man aged 25 to 40 in good health and CMV-seropositive. Each CDR3 is given with its conserved first and last residue. The D gene is left open where the match is weak. Clone size is stated in some rows and not others, as once, few, many or a class when expanded.

clone_size | j_call | d_call | v_call | cdr3_nt | cdr3_aa
. | TRBJ2-7 | . | TRBV28 | TGTGCCAGCAGTTTGCAGGTACCCTACGAGCAGTACTTC | CASSLQVPYEQYF
. | TRBJ2-5 | TRBD2 | TRBV15 | TGTGCCACTGGAGCTAGCGGGGGGCGGACCCAGTACTTC | CATGASGGRTQYF
. | TRBJ2-5 | . | TRBV7-9 | TGTGCCAGCAGCTTAATCGGGCAGGGTCGGCAAGAGACCCAGTACTTC | CASSLIGQGRQETQYF
. | TRBJ2-5 | . | TRBV7-9 | TGTGCCAGCAGCATATTGGACAGCCAAGAGACCCAGTACTTC | CASSILDSQETQYF
. | TRBJ1-5 | . | TRBV7-2 | TGTGCCAGCAGCCCGCAGAGCGGTCCTGGGCAGCCCCAGCATTTT | CASSPQSGPGQPQHF
. | TRBJ1-3 | TRBD1 | TRBV5-8 | TGTGCCAGCAGCTTAGGGACAGGGGGCTTCTCTGGAAACACCATATATTTT | CASSLGTGGFSGNTIYF
. | TRBJ1-6 | . | TRBV6-6 | TGTGCCAGCAGGACATCCTGGCCCCGCGATTCACCCCTCCACTTT | CASRTSWPRDSPLHF
. | TRBJ2-1 | TRBD2 | TRBV7-3 | TGTGCCAGCAGCAAAGCTAGGCGGGGGGGCGTCAACAATGAGCAGTTCTTC | CASSKARRGGVNNEQFF
. | TRBJ2-3 | TRBD2 | TRBV2 | TGTGCCAGCAGTGAGGATTGGGGACTAGCGGGGTCAACGCAGTATTTT | CASSEDWGLAGSTQYF
. | TRBJ2-7 | TRBD2 | TRBV11-3 | TGTGCCAGCAGCCGGGGGGATGGCTCCTACGAGCAGTACTTC | CASSRGDGSYEQYF
. | TRBJ2-6 | . | TRBV27 | TGTGCCAGCAGTTTAAGACAATCTTCATCTGGGGCCAACGTCCTGACTTTC | CASSLRQSSSGANVLTF
. | TRBJ2-7 | TRBD1 | TRBV4-1 | TGCGCCAGCAGCCAAGTGGGACAGCGGAATTACGAGCAGTACTTC | CASSQVGQRNYEQYF
few | TRBJ2-2 | . | TRBV2 | TGTGCCAGCAGGCCGACTAGGGTGGCCGGGGAGCTGTTTTTT | CASRPTRVAGELFF
. | TRBJ2-5 | . | TRBV9 | TGTGCCAGCAGCGTGTCCGGAGAGACCCAGTACTTC | CASSVSGETQYF
. | TRBJ1-2 | TRBD1 | TRBV25-1 | TGTGCCAGCAGTGAATATGCATGGGACGGGACAGGGAGAGGAAGCTACACCTTC | CASSEYAWDGTGRGSYTF
. | TRBJ2-3 | TRBD2 | TRBV11-3 | TGTGCCAGCAGCTTCAGAAGCGGGGGGAACACAGATACGCAGTATTTT | CASSFRSGGNTDTQYF
. | TRBJ2-4 | . | TRBV4-1 | TGCGCCAGCAGCGGCTTGGTTGGAAACATTCAGTACTTC | CASSGLVGNIQYF
few | TRBJ2-3 | TRBD2 | TRBV4-1 | TGCGCCAGCAGCCACCGACCGGGGAGGCGGGGGGGTGCGGATACGCAGTATTTT | CASSHRPGRRGGADTQYF
few | TRBJ2-3 | . | TRBV6-1 | TGTGCCAGCAGTGCCCGTACAGATACGCAGTATTTT | CASSARTDTQYF
few | TRBJ2-2 | TRBD1 | TRBV5-1 | TGCGCCAGCAGCTCCGGGACAGGAGTTACCGGGGAGCTGTTTTTT | CASSSGTGVTGELFF
. | TRBJ2-1 | . | TRBV7-6 | TGTGCCAGCTCCAGTTCCCAGTCAGCGGCCAATGAGCAGTTCTTC | CASSSSQSAANEQFF
. | TRBJ1-4 | . | TRBV2 | TGTGCCAGCAGTGTAGGACTTTCCGGGGAAAAACTGTTTTTT | CASSVGLSGEKLFF
. | TRBJ1-5 | TRBD1 | TRBV5-4 | TGTGCCAGCAGCGCGGGGACAGGGGGCTTCAATCAGCCCCAGCATTTT | CASSAGTGGFNQPQHF
. | TRBJ2-7 | . | TRBV15 | TGTGCCACCAGCAGGCTGGCAGGGATCTCCTACGAGCAGTACTTC | CATSRLAGISYEQYF
. | TRBJ1-2 | . | TRBV9 | TGTGCCAGCACCGCCCTCGGGACTAACTATGGCTACACCTTC | CASTALGTNYGYTF
. | TRBJ2-1 | TRBD2 | TRBV6-5 | TGTGCCAGCAGTCTCGTTAGCGGGGGTAGCAATGAGCAGTTCTTC | CASSLVSGGSNEQFF
. | TRBJ2-1 | TRBD2 | TRBV2 | TGTGCCAGAGTGATTAGCGGGGAGTCCCGTTACAATGAGCAGTTCTTC | CARVISGESRYNEQFF
. | TRBJ1-5 | TRBD1 | TRBV5-4 | TGTGCCAGCAGCCAGGGACAGGGGGGCAATCAGCCCCAGCATTTT | CASSQGQGGNQPQHF
. | TRBJ1-6 | . | TRBV19 | TGTGCCAGTAAGGCGGACAGCCATAATTCACCCCTCCACTTT | CASKADSHNSPLHF
. | TRBJ2-3 | . | TRBV10-1 | TGCGCCAGCAGTGAGCCCCTGGGAAAGCGGGATACGCAGTATTTT | CASSEPLGKRDTQYF
. | TRBJ2-5 | . | TRBV5-1 | TGCGCCAGCAGCCGCCGACAAGGTCAAGAGACCCAGTACTTC | CASSRRQGQETQYF
. | TRBJ2-7 | . | TRBV7-9 | TGTGCCAGCAGCTCCCCTCGTTCAGACATCACCTACGAGCAGTACTTC | CASSSPRSDITYEQYF
. | TRBJ1-3 | . | TRBV5-1 | TGCGCCAGCAGCCCCCAGGTAGGCAGCTTACTTAACTCTGGAAACACCATATATTTT | CASSPQVGSLLNSGNTIYF
once | TRBJ2-7 | . | TRBV6-5 | TGTGCCAGCAGTTACGGCCGGGCGGGCAACGAGCAGTACTTC | CASSYGRAGNEQYF
. | TRBJ2-5 | TRBD2 | TRBV19 | TGTGCCACGACGTCACTAGCGGGGGGCCAAGAGACCCAGTACTTC | CATTSLAGGQETQYF
. | TRBJ2-2 | TRBD2 | TRBV2 | TGTGCCAGCAGTGCGCTAGCGGGGGAGAACACCGGGGAGCTGTTTTTT | CASSALAGENTGELFF
. | TRBJ2-3 | TRBD2 | TRBV5-1 | TGCGCCAGCAGCTTGTCAGGGCTAGCGGGGGCCGCAGATACGCAGTATTTT | CASSLSGLAGAADTQYF
once | TRBJ1-4 | . | TRBV5-6 | TGTGCCAGCAGCTTCCAAGGACAGAGAAATGAAAAACTGTTTTTT | CASSFQGQRNEKLFF
. | TRBJ1-1 | TRBD1 | TRBV29-1 | TGCAGCGTTGGCCGACAGGGGGCTTACGGGAGGAACACTGAAGCTTTCTTT | CSVGRQGAYGRNTEAFF
. | TRBJ1-6 | . | TRBV9 | TGTGCCAGCAGCGTAGGAATCGGGAGCTCCTATAATTCACCCCTCCACTTT | CASSVGIGSSYNSPLHF
. | TRBJ2-1 | TRBD2 | TRBV7-2 | TGTGCCAGCAGCTTAGTAGGGACTAGTTACAATGAGCAGTTCTTC | CASSLVGTSYNEQFF
few | TRBJ1-4 | . | TRBV4-1 | TGCGCCAGCAGCCGTCGGGGGGCGGAAAAACTGTTTTTT | CASSRRGAEKLFF
. | TRBJ2-6 | TRBD2 | TRBV4-1 | TGCGCCAGCAGCCAAGATCCCCGGGGGGCTGGGGCCAACGTCCTGACTTTC | CASSQDPRGAGANVLTF
. | TRBJ2-5 | TRBD2 | TRBV9 | TGTGCCAGCAGCCCTTTAGGCCTTAGCGGGGGGGCAGGGCAAGAGACCCAGTACTTC | CASSPLGLSGGAGQETQYF
. | TRBJ1-5 | . | TRBV9 | TGTGCCAGCAGCGTGACGGGGGGTCAGCCCCAGCATTTT | CASSVTGGQPQHF
. | TRBJ1-6 | . | TRBV7-6 | TGTGCCAGCAGCCCGGGAGGCAGCGCCTATAATTCCCCCCTCCACTTT | CASSPGGSAYNSPLHF
. | TRBJ2-5 | . | TRBV19 | TGTGCCAGTAGTTACAGAAAAGAGACCCAGTACTTC | CASSYRKETQYF
. | TRBJ1-4 | . | TRBV18 | TGTGCCAGCTCACCGGAGTACCGGGGTGAAAAACTGTTTTTT | CASSPEYRGEKLFF
few | TRBJ1-1 | TRBD1 | TRBV12-5 | TGTGCTAGTGGTCGTCCGACAGGGAGTTTCACTGAAGCTTTCTTT | CASGRPTGSFTEAFF
. | TRBJ2-1 | . | TRBV20-1 | TGCAGTGCGCTACGGAATGAGCAGTTCTTC | CSALRNEQFF
. | TRBJ1-4 | TRBD1 | TRBV29-1 | TGCAGCGTGACAGGGCCGGGGGAAAAACTGTTTTTT | CSVTGPGEKLFF
once | TRBJ1-5 | TRBD1 | TRBV6-5 | TGTGCCAGCAGCCCTGCAGGGGGTGGAAATCAGCCCCAGCATTTT | CASSPAGGGNQPQHF
few | TRBJ1-6 | TRBD1 | TRBV6-6 | TGTGCCAGCATCCCTCGGGGACAGCCTAATTCACCCCTCCACTTT | CASIPRGQPNSPLHF
. | TRBJ1-6 | . | TRBV5-4 | TGTGCCAGCAGCCCCAACGCCGCTAGGTATTCACCCCTCCACTTT | CASSPNAARYSPLHF